Listed here are 17 T cell receptor beta chains from one sample, sequenced in a study of lung T cells in sarcoidosis with Löfgren's syndrome. Each CDR3 protein gets one entry after TCRdb re-called the reads with MiXCR. The data show about 2,900 distinct CDR3 sequences, around 25% seen once. Specimen: CD4+ T cells from bronchoalveolar lavage. These TCRs come from a human donor with sarcoidosis (Löfgren's syndrome or another form), or a control subject (not recorded which).

With respect to this clonotype: This may be a read error: a much more frequent sequence differs by one nucleotide. The chain employs TRBV9 and TRBJ2-7, with 7 bases matching TRBD1. V was pared by 3 bases and J by 2 bases, with 8 bases of the junction left unmatched. Germline-derived CDR1 and CDR2 are SGDLS and YYNGEE. The CDR3 runs 15 residues. The CDR3 here is CASSGAHGTAYEQYF. The CDR3 DNA is TGTGCCAGCAGCGGAGCCCACGGGACAGCCTACGAGCAGTACTTC.

This clonotype qualifies as medium-sized. The chain joins TRBV5-1 to TRBJ2-3; D ambiguous. V lost 0 bases and J 7 bases, leaving 6 bases between the germline ends. Germline CDR1 SGHRS, CDR2 YFSETQ. The CDR3 covers 12 residues. The CDR3, as DNA: TGCGCCAGCAGCTTGGATCAGAATACGCAGTATTTT. This codes for CASSLDQNTQYF.

A remark on this clonotype: A much bigger clone sits one base away, suggesting this may be a read error. The gene calls are TRBV29-1 and TRBJ1-1, with TRBD1 as a possible D gene (5 bases). CDR3 length: 14 residues. Germline CDR1 reads SQVTM; CDR2 reads ANQGSEA. V was shortened by 7 bases and J by 5 bases, with 20 bases between the two germline ends. CDR3 DNA sequence: TGCAGCGCCGTCGGGGGAGGGCATTTTACTGAAGCTTTCTTT. Its protein is CSAVGGGHFTEAFF.

This clonotype rates as medium-sized (0.01 to 0.1%). This rearrangement joins TRBV20-1 to TRBJ2-3; TRBD2 matches 8 bases. CDR1 DFQATT and CDR2 SNEGSKA come from the germline V gene (reference sequence). The V segment lost 7 bases and the J segment 0 bases; nucleotides outside the gene matches: 3. The CDR3 consists of 13 residues. The CDR3 nucleotides read TGCAGTGTCGGGAGGGAGAGCACAGATACGCAGTATTTT. Protein product: CSVGRESTDTQYF.

This clonotype is medium-sized within its sample. The rearrangement links TRBV25-1 to TRBJ2-1; 11 positions agree with TRBD2. Germline CDR1 reads MGHDK; CDR2 reads SYGVNS. Germline trimming cut 9 bases from V and 5 bases from J; bases unmatched to any gene: 3. This CDR3 has 13 residues. CDR3 region: CASGTSGNNEQFF. In nucleotides, the CDR3 is TGTGCCAGTGGGACTAGCGGTAACAATGAGCAGTTCTTC.

The DNA of the CDR3 is TGTGCCAGCAGCCCGACCTTTAGCTCTGGAAACACCATATATTTT. It is translated as CASSPTFSSGNTIYF. The chain combines TRBV7-9 with TRBJ1-3; D is uncertain. With 5 bases removed from V and 0 bases from J, the gap between germline ends came to 11 bases. CDR1 and CDR2 from the germline V gene are SEHNR and FQNEAQ (reference sequence). The CDR3 has 15 amino acids.

This clonotype ranks as medium-sized. V usage is TRBV7-2 and J usage is TRBJ2-3, with 13 bases aligning to TRBD2. V was pared by 4 bases and J by 2 bases, with 3 bases of the junction left unmatched. The CDR3 is made up of 16 amino acids. CDR1 is SGHTA and CDR2 is FQGNSA in the germline V gene. DNA for the CDR3: TGTGCCAGCAGCTCTGGACTAGCGGGGGTCACAGATACGCAGTATTTT. Its protein product is CASSSGLAGVTDTQYF.

The table lists this clonotype with many counts. The chain carries TRBV6-6 and TRBJ2-6; D is perhaps TRBD2 (5 bases). This CDR3 contains 17 residues. Germline-derived CDR1 and CDR2 are MNHNY and SVGAGI (reference sequence). Trimming pared 2 bases from V and 2 bases from J, leaving 13 bases between. CDR3 DNA: TGTGCCAGCAGTTACGCCTACAGCGGCCCTGGGGCCAACGTCCTGACTTTC. Protein: CASSYAYSGPGANVLTF.

This clonotype has only a few counts. J is TRBJ2-1 and V is TRBV7-9; 13 nucleotides line up with TRBD2. The CDR3 is made up of 18 amino acids. Germline V gene sequence: CDR1 SEHNR, CDR2 FQNEAQ (reference sequence). V trimming: 5 bases; J trimming: 2 bases; junction bases outside the gene matches: 9. DNA for the CDR3: TGTGCCAGCAGCCGGACTAGCGGGGGACGGAGGCCCTACAATGAGCAGTTCTTC. It encodes CASSRTSGGRRPYNEQFF.

This clonotype is medium-sized in the sample. The CDR3 coding sequence is TGTGCCAGCAGCCGGGACAGGGGTAACGAGCAGTACTTC. Translating gives CASSRDRGNEQYF. This chain joins TRBV16 and TRBJ2-7; 10 positions agree with TRBD1. V gave up 4 bases and J gave up 5 bases; unmatched junction bases: 2. There are 13 residues in the CDR3. From germline, CDR1 is KGHSY and CDR2 FQNENV.

Regarding this clonotype: It may be a read error: a sequence one base away is much more abundant. The V call is TRBV7-2, the J call TRBJ1-5; no definite D call. The germline gives CDR1 SGHTA, CDR2 FQGNSA. This CDR3 spans 13 amino acids. The CDR3 DNA is TGTGCCAGCCGCTTTGACCGAGATCAGCCCCAGCATTTT. Residues: CASRFDRDQPQHF.

This clonotype was seen at least ten times. The rearrangement links TRBV7-9 to TRBJ1-6; D unclear. Germline values: CDR1 SEHNR, CDR2 FQNEAQ (reference sequence). V lost 1 base and J 5 bases, leaving 0 bases between the germline ends. The CDR3 consists of 12 residues. This CDR3 is CASSLDNSPLHF. The CDR3 DNA sequence: TGTGCCAGCAGCTTAGATAATTCACCCCTCCACTTT.

This clonotype was seen a handful of times. This may come from a read error, since a much larger clone is one base off. The chain is built from TRBV2 and TRBJ2-1, with D possibly matching TRBD1 (5 bases). The CDR3 is 13 residues long. The V gene's germline CDR1 is SNHLY and CDR2 FYNNEI. V gave up 3 bases and J gave up 6 bases, with 9 bases separating them. CDR3 DNA sequence: TGTGCCAGCAGTGACAGGGCCCCCAATGAGCAGTTCTTC. It codes for CASSDRAPNEQFF.

Relative to its sample, this clonotype is medium-sized (0.01 to 0.1%). This sequence joins TRBV7-3 and TRBJ2-5, with D unclear. This CDR3 region has 13 residues. Germline CDR1 and CDR2: SGHTA and FQGTGA. The V end was cut by 2 bases, the J end by 5 bases, with 9 bases between. The DNA for the CDR3 is TGTGCCAGCAGCTTACGAGAGTTTGAGACCCAGTACTTC. It specifies CASSLREFETQYF. Full variable domain (remainder filled in from reference TRBV7-3 and TRBJ2-5): GAGVSQTPSNKVTEKGKYVELRCDPISGHTALYWYRQSLGQGPEFLIYFQGTGAADDSGLPNDRFFAVRPEGSVSTLKIQRTERGDSAVYLCASSLREFETQYFGPGTRLLVL.

This clonotype occurred a few times. The V call is TRBV7-9, the J call TRBJ1-1; TRBD1 matches 9 bases. V lost 5 bases to trimming and J lost 4 bases; unmatched junction nucleotides: 14. This CDR3 has 17 amino acids. Germline V CDR1 and CDR2: SEHNR, FQNEAQ (reference sequence). CDR3 nucleotides: TGTGCCAGCAGCGACCATACAGGGGGCGGCGGGACCACTGAAGCTTTCTTT. Translation: CASSDHTGGGGTTEAFF.

By share, this clonotype ranks as medium-sized (0.01 to 0.1%). The chain combines TRBV3-1 with TRBJ1-1; D possibly corresponds to TRBD1 (5 bases). CDR1 is LGHDT and CDR2 is YNNKEL in the germline V gene (reference sequence). The CDR3 runs to 13 residues. With 4 bases removed from V and 5 bases from J, the gap between germline ends came to 11 bases. The DNA of the CDR3 is TGTGCCAGCAGCCCTGGGAGGGGAACTGAAGCTTTCTTT. Encoded protein: CASSPGRGTEAFF.

The table lists this clonotype with many counts. V is TRBV5-5 and J is TRBJ2-6; 13 bases line up with TRBD2. V lost 3 bases to trimming and J lost 0 bases; unmatched junction nucleotides: 12. Germline V gene sequence: CDR1 SGHKS, CDR2 YYEKEE (reference sequence). The CDR3 sequence is 21 residues long. The chain's CDR3 is CASSSGLAGARLSSGANVLTF. In DNA form, the CDR3 reads TGTGCCAGCAGCTCCGGACTAGCGGGGGCCCGCCTGAGCTCTGGGGCCAACGTCCTGACTTTC. Variable domain in full (rest from reference TRBV5-5 and TRBJ2-6): DAGVTQSPTHLIKTRGQQVTLRCSPISGHKSVSWYQQVLGQGPQFIFQYYEKEERGRGNFPDRFSARQFPNYSSELNVNALLLGDSALYLCASSSGLAGARLSSGANVLTFGAGSRLTVL.